Presented here are 27 T cell receptor beta chains from one specimen sequenced in a study of blood T cell repertoires in COVID-19. Clones were sequenced by immunoSEQ multiplex PCR, and TCRdb holds only the in-frame ones, with some missing. The data contain 250,000 to 300,000 clones, approximately 90% of them singletons. Sequences were obtained from PBMCs or T cells enriched from blood (not recorded which). Every receptor here comes from a woman in her sixties or seventies in a cohort exposed to, infected with or recovered from COVID-19 (not recorded which).

In its sample, this clone was seen once. This chain joins TRBV30 and TRBJ2-1, with 8 bases identical to TRBD2. The J segment lost 0 bases and the V segment lost 5 bases, leaving 3 bases of the junction unmatched. There are 14 residues in the CDR3. CDR1 is GTSNPN and CDR2 is SVGIG in the germline V gene (reference sequence). CDR3 protein: CAWRRGGSYNEQFF. The CDR3 DNA reads as TGTGCCTGGCGTCGGGGGGGCTCCTACAATGAGCAGTTCTTC.

The chain couples TRBV6-5 to TRBJ2-7; 9 bases map to TRBD1. CDR1 is MNHEY, CDR2 SVGAGI, per germline. V was pared by 8 bases and J by 3 bases, with 8 bases of the junction left unmatched. CDR3 length equals 14 residues. For the CDR3, the DNA is TGTGCCAGCTACAAGGACAGGGGACACTACGAGCAGTACTTC. Amino acid sequence: CASYKDRGHYEQYF.

This chain links TRBV27 with TRBJ2-2, with 9 bases identical to TRBD2. The CDR3 contains 16 residues. The trim removed 6 bases at V and 5 bases at J, leaving 10 bases unmatched. Per germline, CDR1 MNHEY and CDR2 SMNVEV (reference sequence). CDR3 loop: CASSPFAGGTTGELFF. As DNA, the CDR3 is TGTGCCAGCAGCCCCTTCGCGGGAGGGACTACCGGGGAGCTGTTTTTT.

The CDR3 is CASTPVTMSGGRIEQFF. CDR3 nucleotide sequence: TGTGCCAGCACCCCAGTTACCATGTCAGGGGGGCGGATTGAGCAGTTCTTC. V is TRBV6-2 or TRBV6-3 and J is TRBJ2-1; D possibly corresponds to TRBD1 (7 bases). With 7 bases removed from V and 9 bases from J, the gap between germline ends came to 28 bases. The CDR3 length is 17 residues. Germline CDR1 and CDR2: MNHEY and SVGEGT.

The genes are TRBV18 and TRBJ2-5; 13 positions match TRBD2. Losses at the gene ends were 3 bases for V and 1 base for J; bases not matched to a gene: 14. The CDR3 length is 20 residues. Looked up from germline, CDR1 is KGHSH and CDR2 is LQKENI. CDR3: CASSPYRPGLAGVVQETQYF. CDR3 in DNA: TGTGCCAGCTCACCGTACCGGCCTGGACTAGCGGGAGTGGTCCAAGAGACCCAGTACTTC.

The chain carries TRBV24-1 and TRBJ2-3; TRBD1 is a possible D gene (6 bases). V was cut by 5 bases and J by 0 bases, with 11 bases left in between. This CDR3 has 15 amino acids. Germline V CDR1 and CDR2: KGHDR, SFDVKD. CDR3 region: CATSVRTASTDTQYF. For the CDR3, the DNA is TGTGCCACCAGTGTCCGGACAGCTAGCACAGATACGCAGTATTTT.

The rearrangement uses TRBV4-3 and TRBJ2-1; TRBD2 agrees at 7 bases. J lost 0 bases, V lost 0 bases, and 5 bases had no gene match. This CDR3 region has 17 residues. CDR1 and CDR2 from the germline V gene are LGHNA and YSLEER. CDR3 sequence: CASSQDVGGSSYNEQFF. DNA of the CDR3: TGCGCCAGCAGCCAAGATGTAGGCGGGAGCTCCTACAATGAGCAGTTCTTC.

This chain joins TRBV25-1 and TRBJ1-3, with TRBD1 identical over 8 bases. The length of the CDR3 is 16 residues. Germline-derived CDR1 and CDR2 are MGHDK and SYGVNS. Unmatched junction bases numbered 7, after V lost 4 bases and J lost 2 bases. The CDR3: CASSADRAGTGNTIYF. CDR3 bases: TGTGCCAGCAGTGCGGACAGGGCAGGAACTGGAAACACCATATATTTT.

This chain connects TRBV18 to TRBJ1-2; D may be TRBD1 (6 bases). Germline CDR1 reads KGHSH; CDR2 reads LQKENI. The CDR3 extends over 14 amino acids. The V end was cut by 3 bases, the J end by 7 bases, with 15 bases between. The CDR3, as DNA: TGTGCCAGCTCACCCTCGGCAGGGGAGGGTGGCTACACCTTC. It codes for CASSPSAGEGGYTF.

J is TRBJ2-3 and V is TRBV24-1; D is possibly TRBD1 (5 bases). Germline assignment: CDR1 KGHDR and CDR2 SFDVKD. The CDR3 covers 15 residues. Trimming stripped 3 bases from V and 2 bases from J, with 11 bases between. DNA for the CDR3: TGTGCCACCAGTGATCCTAAGGGGAACACAGATACGCAGTATTTT. Its translation is CATSDPKGNTDTQYF.

J is TRBJ1-1 and V is TRBV7-2, with 7 positions matching TRBD1. The junction had 12 bases not matched to a gene; V was cut back by 6 bases and J by 11 bases. There are 13 residues in the CDR3. CDR1 is SGHTA, CDR2 FQGNSA, per germline. CDR3 sequence (DNA): TGTGCCAGCAGTAGCCCCAGGACAGGTGAGGCTTTCTTT. It codes for CASSSPRTGEAFF.

The chain is built from TRBV18 and TRBJ1-5; D unresolved. CDR1 and CDR2 (germline): KGHSH, LQKENI. The CDR3 runs 13 residues. V was clipped by 6 bases and J by 7 bases, with 13 bases between them. DNA for the CDR3: TGTGCCAGCTCCTCCGGGAAGGAACAGCCCCAGCATTTT. Translated, it gives CASSSGKEQPQHF.

The gene calls are TRBV30 and TRBJ2-2; tentatively, D is TRBD2 (6 bases). V lost 8 bases and J lost 6, with 19 bases in between. Germline V lookup: CDR1 GTSNPN, CDR2 SVGIG (reference sequence). There are 14 residues in the CDR3. The CDR3 nucleotides are TGTGCCGGACATCCCGGGAGTGTAGCCGGGGAGCTGTTTTTT. It yields the protein CAGHPGSVAGELFF.

The chain joins TRBV9 to TRBJ1-2; 8 positions match TRBD1. Unmatched junction bases numbered 4, after V lost 2 bases and J lost 4 bases. Germline V gene lookup returns CDR1 SGDLS and CDR2 YYNGEE. The CDR3 loop spans 14 amino acids. The CDR3 spells CASSVGQGGYGYTF. The CDR3 DNA reads TGTGCCAGCAGCGTCGGACAGGGAGGCTATGGCTACACCTTC. Full variable domain (outside the CDR3, taken from reference TRBV9 and TRBJ1-2): DSGVTQTPKHLITATGQRVTLRCSPRSGDLSVYWYQQSLDQGLQFLIQYYNGEERAKGNILERFSAQQFPDLHSELNLSSLELGDSALYFCASSVGQGGYGYTFGSGTRLTVV.

The V and J genes are TRBV7-8 and TRBJ1-2; TRBD1 agrees at 8 bases. After removal of 1 base from V and 4 bases from J, the junction contained 11 bases not matched to a gene. The CDR3 totals 17 residues. Germline CDR1 and CDR2: SGHVS and FQNEAQ. The chain's CDR3 is CASSLEGTGGGFYGYTF. The CDR3 bases are TGTGCCAGCAGCTTAGAAGGAACAGGGGGAGGTTTCTATGGCTACACCTTC.

The chain combines TRBV9 with TRBJ1-2, with 10 bases that match TRBD1. CDR1 is SGDLS and CDR2 is YYNGEE in the germline V gene. This CDR3 spans 16 amino acids. J was trimmed by 3 bases and V by 3 bases; bases with no gene match: 8. The CDR3 DNA reads TGTGCCAGCAGCGCGACAGGGGGCCGCTATTACTATGGCTACACCTTC. Protein sequence: CASSATGGRYYYGYTF.

The V call is TRBV25-1, the J call TRBJ2-4, with 7 nucleotides matching TRBD2. The CDR3 runs to 15 residues. The ends lost 2 bases at V and 6 bases at J; junction bases unmatched: 7. Germline values: CDR1 MGHDK, CDR2 SYGVNS. Here the CDR3 reads CASSEVREWGNIQYF. Here the CDR3 DNA reads TGTGCCAGCAGTGAAGTGCGGGAGTGGGGAAACATTCAGTACTTC.

This chain uses TRBV9 with TRBJ2-7, with 7 bases aligning to TRBD2. V trimming: 3 bases; J trimming: 0 bases; junction bases outside the gene matches: 3. CDR3 length: 14 residues. Germline CDR1 and CDR2: SGDLS and YYNGEE. Here the CDR3 DNA reads TGTGCCAGCAGCGACACTAGCGACTCCTACGAGCAGTACTTC. Translation: CASSDTSDSYEQYF. Supplemented by reference TRBV9 and TRBJ2-7, the full variable domain reads DSGVTQTPKHLITATGQRVTLRCSPRSGDLSVYWYQQSLDQGLQFLIQYYNGEERAKGNILERFSAQQFPDLHSELNLSSLELGDSALYFCASSDTSDSYEQYFGPGTRLTVT.

This rearrangement joins TRBV7-9 to TRBJ1-6; 7 nucleotides agree with TRBD1. The CDR3 length is 18 residues. The V gene's germline CDR1 is SEHNR and CDR2 FQNEAQ (reference sequence). V was pared by 5 bases and J by 0 bases, with 10 bases of the junction left unmatched. CDR3 residues: CASSLRQGGSSYNSPLHF. DNA of the CDR3: TGTGCCAGCAGCCTTCGACAGGGTGGGAGCTCCTATAATTCACCCCTCCACTTT.

This chain links TRBV28 with TRBJ2-7; D may be TRBD1 (6 bases). Trimming took off 7 bases at V and 5 bases at J, with 18 bases between the two ends. This CDR3 spans 14 amino acids. CDR1 is MDHEN, CDR2 SYDVKM, per germline. DNA of the CDR3: TGTGCCAGCACCCTATGGGGCAGGGGCGACGAGCAGTACTTC. Protein product: CASTLWGRGDEQYF.

The rearrangement links TRBV27 to TRBJ1-6; D gene unclear. V dropped 3 bases and J dropped 6 bases, with 6 bases sitting between them. Germline assignment: CDR1 MNHEY and CDR2 SMNVEV (reference sequence). The CDR3 has 13 residues. CDR3 in amino acids: CASSFYSNSPLHF. The CDR3 DNA reads as TGTGCCAGCAGTTTCTATAGTAATTCACCCCTCCACTTT.

A single count supports this clone. The V call is TRBV30, the J call TRBJ2-3, with 8 nucleotides matching TRBD2. This CDR3 is 13 amino acids long. The J segment lost 6 bases and the V segment lost 1 base, leaving 3 bases of the junction unmatched. CDR1 GTSNPN and CDR2 SVGIG come from the germline V gene (reference sequence). CDR3 bases: TGTGCCTGGAGTGGGGGACTAGTCGATACGCAGTATTTT. Protein: CAWSGGLVDTQYF.

The rearrangement uses TRBV18 and TRBJ2-2; 7 nucleotides align to TRBD1. Germline V gene data show CDR1 as KGHSH and CDR2 as LQKENI. After removal of 6 bases from V and 4 bases from J, the junction contained 8 bases not matched to a gene. CDR3 length: 15 residues. DNA of the CDR3: TGTGCCAGCTCCACCGGGACAGTTGGCACCGGGGAGCTGTTTTTT. Protein: CASSTGTVGTGELFF. Full variable domain (rest looked up from reference TRBV18 and TRBJ2-2): NAGVMQNPRHLVRRRGQEARLRCSPMKGHSHVYWYRQLPEEGLKFMVYLQKENIIDESGMPKERFSAEFPKEGPSILRIQQVVRGDSAAYFCASSTGTVGTGELFFGEGSRLTVL.

This clone was seen once. J is TRBJ1-2 and V is TRBV24-1; no firm D call. This CDR3 has 13 amino acids. CDR1 is KGHDR, CDR2 SFDVKD, per germline. V dropped 2 bases and J dropped 8 bases, with 11 bases sitting between them. DNA for the CDR3: TGTGCCACCAGTGATTCTGATTGGGCAGGCTACACCTTC. It codes for CATSDSDWAGYTF.

The rearrangement links TRBV11-2 to TRBJ2-7; no firm D call. This CDR3 is built from 15 residues. Germline CDR1 is SGHAT and CDR2 is FQNNGV. V was shortened by 0 bases and J by 0 bases, with 9 bases between the two germline ends. CDR3 in amino acids: CASSLEADRSYEQYF. The DNA for the CDR3 is TGTGCCAGCAGCTTAGAGGCAGATCGCTCCTACGAGCAGTACTTC.

V and J are TRBV7-9 and TRBJ2-5, with 12 bases identical to TRBD2. The V and J ends lost 5 bases and 3 bases, in that order; junction bases with no gene match: 4. This CDR3 is built from 15 residues. Germline CDR1 reads SEHNR; CDR2 reads FQNEAQ (reference sequence). CDR3 region: CASSLLAGGKETQYF. CDR3 DNA: TGTGCCAGCAGCCTCCTAGCGGGAGGGAAAGAGACCCAGTACTTC.

The J gene is TRBJ2-7, the V gene TRBV4-2, with 14 bases that match TRBD2. The CDR3 is 20 amino acids. Germline assignment: CDR1 LGHNA and CDR2 YNFKEQ. The V and J ends lost 0 bases and 0 bases, in that order; junction bases with no gene match: 10. CDR3 amino acids: CASSQEVTGLAGVYSYEQYF. The DNA of the CDR3 is TGTGCCAGCAGCCAAGAGGTGACGGGACTAGCGGGAGTGTACTCCTACGAGCAGTACTTC.